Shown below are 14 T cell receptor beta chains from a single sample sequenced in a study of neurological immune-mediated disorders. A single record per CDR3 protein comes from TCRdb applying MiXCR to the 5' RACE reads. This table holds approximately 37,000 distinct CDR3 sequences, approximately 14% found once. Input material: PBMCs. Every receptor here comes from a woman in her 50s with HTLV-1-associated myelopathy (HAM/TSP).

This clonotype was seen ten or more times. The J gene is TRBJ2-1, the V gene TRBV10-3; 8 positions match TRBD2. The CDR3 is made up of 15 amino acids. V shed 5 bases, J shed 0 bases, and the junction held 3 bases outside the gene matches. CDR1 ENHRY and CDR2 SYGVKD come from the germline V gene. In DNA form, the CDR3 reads TGTGCCATCAGTAGCGGGGGCAGCTCCTACAATGAGCAGTTCTTC. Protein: CAISSGGSSYNEQFF.

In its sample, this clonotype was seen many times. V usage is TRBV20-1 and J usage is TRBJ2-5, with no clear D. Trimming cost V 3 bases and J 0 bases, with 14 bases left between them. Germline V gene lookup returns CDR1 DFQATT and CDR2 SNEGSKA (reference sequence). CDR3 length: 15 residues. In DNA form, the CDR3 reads TGCAGTGCTAGTGCACTGAGTACGTACCAAGAGACCCAGTACTTC. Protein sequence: CSASALSTYQETQYF.

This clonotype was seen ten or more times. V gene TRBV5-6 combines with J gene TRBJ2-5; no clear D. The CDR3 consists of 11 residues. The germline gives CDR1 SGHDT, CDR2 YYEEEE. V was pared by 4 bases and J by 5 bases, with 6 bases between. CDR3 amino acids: CASSPEETQYF. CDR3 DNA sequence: TGTGCCAGCAGCCCTGAGGAGACCCAGTACTTC.

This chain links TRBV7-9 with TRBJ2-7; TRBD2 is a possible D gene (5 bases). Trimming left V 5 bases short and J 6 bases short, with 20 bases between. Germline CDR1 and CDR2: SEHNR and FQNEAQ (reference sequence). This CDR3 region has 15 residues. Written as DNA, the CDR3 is TGTGCCAGCAGCCCTAGTTCCGTAGCGATCGGCGAGCAGTACTTC. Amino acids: CASSPSSVAIGEQYF. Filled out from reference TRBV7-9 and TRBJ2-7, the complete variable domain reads DTGVSQNPRHKITKRGQNVTFRCDPISEHNRLYWYRQTLGQGPEFLTYFQNEAQLEKSRLLSDRFSAERPKGSFSTLEIQRTEQGDSAMYLCASSPSSVAIGEQYFGPGTRLTVT.

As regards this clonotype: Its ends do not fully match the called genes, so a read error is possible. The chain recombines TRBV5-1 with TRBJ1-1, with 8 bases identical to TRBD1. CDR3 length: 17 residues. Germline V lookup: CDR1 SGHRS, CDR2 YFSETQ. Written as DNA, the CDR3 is TGTGCCAGCAGCTTGGACGTACACAGGGGGATGAAAACTGAAGCTTTCTTT. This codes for CASSLDVHRGMKTEAFF.

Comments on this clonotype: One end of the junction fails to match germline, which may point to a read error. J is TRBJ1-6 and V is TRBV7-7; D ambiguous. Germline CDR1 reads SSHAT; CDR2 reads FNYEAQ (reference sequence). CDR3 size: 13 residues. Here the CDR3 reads CASSLAGDSPLHF. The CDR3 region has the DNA TGTGCTAGCAGCTTAGCGGGCGATTCACCCCTCCACTTT. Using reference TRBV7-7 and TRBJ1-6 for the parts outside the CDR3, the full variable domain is GAGVSQSPRYKVTKRGQDVTLRCDPISSHATLYWYQQALGQGPEFLTYFNYEAQPDKSGLPSDRFSAERPEGSISTLTIQRTEQRDSAMYRCASSLAGDSPLHFGNGTRLTVT.

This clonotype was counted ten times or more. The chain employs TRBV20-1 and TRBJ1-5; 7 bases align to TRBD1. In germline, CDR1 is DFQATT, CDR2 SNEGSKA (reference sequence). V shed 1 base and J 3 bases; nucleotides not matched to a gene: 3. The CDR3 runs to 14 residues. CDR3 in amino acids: CSARGGTDNQPQHF. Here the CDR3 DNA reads TGCAGTGCTAGAGGGGGGACAGACAATCAGCCCCAGCATTTT.

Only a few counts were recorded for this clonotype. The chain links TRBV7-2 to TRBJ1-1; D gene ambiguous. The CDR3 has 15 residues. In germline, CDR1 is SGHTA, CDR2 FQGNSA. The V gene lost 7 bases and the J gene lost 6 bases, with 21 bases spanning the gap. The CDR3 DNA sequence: TGTGCCAGCATCCTCCTACCCGGCGGAAACGCTGAAGCTTTCTTT. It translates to CASILLPGGNAEAFF.

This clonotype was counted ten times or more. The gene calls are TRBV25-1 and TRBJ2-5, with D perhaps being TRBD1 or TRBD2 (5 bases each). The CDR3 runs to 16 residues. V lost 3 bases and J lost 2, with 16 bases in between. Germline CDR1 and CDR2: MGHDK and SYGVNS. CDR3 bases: TGTGCCAGCAGTGATTCCAGGGAAGGAGGACAAGAGACCCAGTACTTC. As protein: CASSDSREGGQETQYF.

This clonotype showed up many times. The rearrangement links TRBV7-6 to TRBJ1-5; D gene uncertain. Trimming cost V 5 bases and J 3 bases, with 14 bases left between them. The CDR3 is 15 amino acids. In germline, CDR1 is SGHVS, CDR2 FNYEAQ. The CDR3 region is CASSPSARNNQPQHF. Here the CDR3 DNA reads TGTGCCAGCAGCCCCTCGGCCCGCAACAATCAGCCCCAGCATTTT.

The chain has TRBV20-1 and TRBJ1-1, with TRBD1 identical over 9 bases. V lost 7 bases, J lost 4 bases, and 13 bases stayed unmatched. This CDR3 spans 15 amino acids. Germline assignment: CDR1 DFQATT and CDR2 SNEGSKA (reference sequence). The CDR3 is CSVLDRDRVSTEAFF. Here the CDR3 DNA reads TGCAGTGTCCTAGACCGGGACAGGGTTAGCACTGAAGCTTTCTTT.

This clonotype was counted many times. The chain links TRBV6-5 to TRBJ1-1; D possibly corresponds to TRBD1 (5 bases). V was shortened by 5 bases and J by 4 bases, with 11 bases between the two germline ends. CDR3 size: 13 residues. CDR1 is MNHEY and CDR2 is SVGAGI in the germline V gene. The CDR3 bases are TGTGCCAGCAGTGATATGAGGGGCACTGAAGCTTTCTTT. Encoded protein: CASSDMRGTEAFF.

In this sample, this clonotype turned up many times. The CDR3 sequence: CASSSQGGEKLFF. For the CDR3, the DNA is TGCGCCAGCAGTTCCCAGGGGGGTGAAAAACTGTTTTTT. The chain links TRBV4-3 to TRBJ1-4; 7 positions agree with TRBD1. With V trimmed by 6 bases and J by 7 bases, 5 bases remained unmatched. The CDR3 consists of 13 residues. The germline CDR1 and CDR2 sequences are LGHNA and YSLEER.

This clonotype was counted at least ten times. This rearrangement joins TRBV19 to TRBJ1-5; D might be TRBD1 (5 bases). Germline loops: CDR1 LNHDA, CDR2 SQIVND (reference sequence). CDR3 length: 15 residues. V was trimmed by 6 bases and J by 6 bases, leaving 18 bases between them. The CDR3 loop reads CASRDGTALGQPQHF. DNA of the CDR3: TGTGCCAGTAGAGATGGGACGGCCCTTGGTCAGCCCCAGCATTTT.